The 30 T cell receptor beta chains presented below share a single source sample, sequenced in a study of blood T cell repertoires in COVID-19 (dated by TCRdb to 2020 to 2022). The library was prepared using the immunoSEQ multiplex PCR assay. Sourced from immuneACCESS, this table was stored by TCRdb with only in-frame sequences that have V and J called. A share of the clones is absent; for the studies checked, an unresolved V gene accounts for under half, and the remainder has no known explanation. This sample has some 180,000 clones in its table, and roughly 84% of those were observed once. Under 15% of the sample lies in the top ten. Sequencing was done on a sample of peripheral blood. These receptors originate from a human donor in a cohort sampled during active COVID-19.

This clone came up once. The J gene is TRBJ1-1, the V gene TRBV29-1; TRBD1 aligns across 7 bases. J gave up 3 bases and V 1 base, and 5 bases lay outside the gene matches. The CDR3 extends over 14 amino acids. Germline V gene sequence: CDR1 SQVTM, CDR2 ANQGSEA. The CDR3 DNA is TGCAGCGTTGAAGTAAGGGGGCAGGACACTGAAGCTTTCTTT. It codes for CSVEVRGQDTEAFF.

This chain links TRBV19 with TRBJ2-6; TRBD1 matches at 7 bases. Looked up from germline, CDR1 is LNHDA and CDR2 is SQIVND (reference sequence). The CDR3 length is 16 residues. The J segment lost 0 bases and the V segment lost 4 bases, leaving 3 bases of the junction unmatched. The CDR3 DNA reads as TGTGCCAGTAGTACCGGACAGGTCTCTGGGGCCAACGTCCTGACTTTC. This encodes CASSTGQVSGANVLTF.

The chain carries TRBV29-1 and TRBJ2-7; 7 nucleotides line up with TRBD1. The V gene end was trimmed by 0 bases and the J gene end by 1 base; junction bases not matched to a gene: 6. CDR1 is SQVTM and CDR2 is ANQGSEA in the germline V gene. The CDR3 totals 15 residues. Here the CDR3 reads CSVEDPGQPSYEQYF. The CDR3 DNA reads TGCAGCGTTGAAGATCCGGGACAGCCTTCCTACGAGCAGTACTTC.

J is TRBJ1-1 and V is TRBV19; D call uncertain. This CDR3 has 15 residues. Trimming cost V 6 bases and J 5 bases, with 19 bases left between them. CDR1 LNHDA and CDR2 SQIVND come from the germline V gene (reference sequence). CDR3 nucleotide sequence: TGTGCCAGTAGCCCTGGACGGGAGCGGAGGACTGAAGCTTTCTTT. As protein: CASSPGRERRTEAFF.

This chain joins TRBV11-2 and TRBJ2-7; no definite D call. This CDR3 contains 15 residues. The germline V gene has CDR1 SGHAT and CDR2 FQNNGV. The V and J ends lost 2 bases and 0 bases respectively, with 11 bases between them. As DNA, the CDR3 is TGTGCCAGCAGCTTATCCGGTGCAAGCTCCTACGAGCAGTACTTC. It yields the protein CASSLSGASSYEQYF.

The chain employs TRBV3-1 (or the pseudogene TRBV3-2) and TRBJ2-5, with TRBD2 as a possible D gene (5 bases). Trimming cost V 0 bases and J 7 bases, with 12 bases left between them. The CDR3 contains 14 residues. Per germline, CDR1 LGHDT and CDR2 YNNKEL (reference sequence). CDR3 in DNA: TGTGCCAGCAGCCAAGATCGAGGGTCGCGGACCCAGTACTTC. Protein product: CASSQDRGSRTQYF.

The CDR3 here is CASSLKASGYNEQFF. CDR3 nucleotide sequence: TGTGCCAGCAGCTTAAAGGCTAGCGGCTATAATGAGCAGTTCTTC. The chain uses TRBV7-2 and TRBJ2-1; TRBD2 matches 7 bases. CDR3 length: 15 amino acids. The J segment lost 7 bases and the V segment lost 2 bases, leaving 8 bases of the junction unmatched. Germline V gives CDR1 SGHTA, CDR2 FQGNSA. Variable domain in full (rest from reference TRBV7-2 and TRBJ2-1): GAGVSQSPSNKVTEKGKDVELRCDPISGHTALYWYRQSLGQGLEFLIYFQGNSAPDKSGLPSDRFSAERTGGSVSTLTIQRTQQEDSAVYLCASSLKASGYNEQFFGPGTRLTVL.

The chain uses TRBV18 and TRBJ2-7, with TRBD1 matching over 8 bases. V lost 3 bases and J lost 3; bases outside the gene matches: 4. CDR1 KGHSH and CDR2 LQKENI come from the germline V gene. This CDR3 region has 14 residues. CDR3 sequence: CASSPGDRYYEQYF. CDR3 coding DNA: TGTGCCAGCTCACCGGGGGACAGGTACTACGAGCAGTACTTC.

This chain joins TRBV28 and TRBJ2-1, with D uncertain. The CDR3 extends over 13 amino acids. Trimming removed 5 bases from V and 7 bases from J, with 12 bases in between. Germline V gene lookup returns CDR1 MDHEN and CDR2 SYDVKM. CDR3 residues: CASSTSLDNEQFF. The CDR3 DNA is TGTGCCAGCAGTACCTCTTTAGATAATGAGCAGTTCTTC.

The CDR3 reads CASSPGGLAHSNTGELFF. The CDR3 DNA sequence: TGTGCCAGCAGCCCAGGGGGACTAGCGCATTCGAACACCGGGGAGCTGTTTTTT. This chain joins TRBV9 and TRBJ2-2, with 10 bases that match TRBD2. Per the germline V gene, CDR1 is SGDLS and CDR2 is YYNGEE. Trimming cost V 4 bases and J 0 bases; bases outside gene matches: 9. This CDR3 comprises 18 residues.

The chain carries TRBV10-1 and TRBJ2-7, with D perhaps TRBD1 (5 bases). This CDR3 is built from 14 residues. Per germline, CDR1 WNHNN and CDR2 SYGVQD (reference sequence). Trimming cost V 0 bases and J 5 bases, with 11 bases left between them. The CDR3 DNA sequence: TGCGCCAGCAGTGAGTCGACGGCAGGGCACGAGCAGTACTTC. This encodes CASSESTAGHEQYF.

There are a few counts of this clone. The V call is TRBV27, the J call TRBJ2-7; 9 nucleotides match TRBD1. J gave up 4 bases and V 6 bases, and 10 bases lay outside the gene matches. This CDR3 contains 15 residues. The germline CDR1 and CDR2 sequences are MNHEY and SMNVEV (reference sequence). The CDR3 DNA is TGTGCCAGCAGAAAAGGCCGGGACAGGGCATACGAGCAGTACTTC. Protein sequence: CASRKGRDRAYEQYF.

V and J are TRBV20-1 and TRBJ1-1; TRBD1 is a possible D gene (6 bases). The CDR3 has 11 amino acids. Germline assignment: CDR1 DFQATT and CDR2 SNEGSKA (reference sequence). Trimming stripped 7 bases from V and 10 bases from J, with 16 bases between. DNA for the CDR3: TGCAGTGTCACAGAGGGGGAGGGAGCTTTCTTT. Translation: CSVTEGEGAFF.

The V gene is TRBV2, the J gene TRBJ2-7; tentatively, D is TRBD1 (5 bases). Trimming pared 5 bases from V and 1 base from J, leaving 9 bases between. Germline V CDR1 and CDR2: SNHLY, FYNNEI. CDR3 length: 13 amino acids. In nucleotides, the CDR3 is TGTGCCAGCAGTCTACAGGTTTCCTACGAGCAGTACTTC. The encoded protein is CASSLQVSYEQYF. The variable domain in full, completed from reference TRBV2 and TRBJ2-7, reads EPEVTQTPSHQVTQMGQEVILRCVPISNHLYFYWYRQILGQKVEFLVSFYNNEISEKSEIFDDQFSVERPDGSNFTLKIRSTKLEDSAMYFCASSLQVSYEQYFGPGTRLTVT.

This chain links TRBV5-1 with TRBJ2-5; TRBD1 aligns across 10 bases. From germline, CDR1 is SGHRS and CDR2 YFSETQ. The CDR3 contains 13 residues. Trimming at V came to 5 bases and at J to 5 bases, leaving 3 bases not matched to a gene. CDR3 bases: TGCGCCAGCAGTCGGACAGGGGGGGAGACCCAGTACTTC. It is translated as CASSRTGGETQYF. Variable domain in full (rest from reference TRBV5-1 and TRBJ2-5): KAGVTQTPRYLIKTRGQQVTLSCSPISGHRSVSWYQQTPGQGLQFLFEYFSETQRNKGNFPGRFSGRQFSNSRSEMNVSTLELGDSALYLCASSRTGGETQYFGPGTRLLVL.

The table lists this clone with a few counts. The chain carries TRBV4-1 and TRBJ1-1; 8 bases fit TRBD1. J gave up 1 base and V 4 bases, and 14 bases lay outside the gene matches. This CDR3 has 18 amino acids. Looked up from germline, CDR1 is MGHRA and CDR2 is YSYEKL. CDR3 in amino acids: CASSPGPNRGKGNTEAFF. The CDR3 DNA reads as TGCGCCAGCAGCCCCGGCCCGAACAGGGGGAAAGGGAACACTGAAGCTTTCTTT.

This clone has a handful of counts. The rearrangement joins TRBV3-1 (or the pseudogene TRBV3-2) to TRBJ2-2, with 10 nucleotides matching TRBD1. CDR3 length: 16 residues. The trim removed 3 bases at V and 6 bases at J, leaving 7 bases unmatched. The germline V gene encodes CDR1 LGHDT and CDR2 YNNKEL (reference sequence). The chain's CDR3 is CASSHGTGAPSGELFF. DNA of the CDR3: TGTGCCAGCAGCCACGGGACAGGGGCCCCTTCCGGGGAGCTGTTTTTT.

Points on this clone: The junction and the germline gene differ at one end; a read error may be behind it. The chain employs TRBV12-5 and TRBJ2-3, with D perhaps TRBD2 (6 bases). The length of the CDR3 is 21 residues. Germline CDR1 is LGHNT and CDR2 is FRNRAP. The CDR3 here is CACGLPGPPGTPHSYTDTQYF. In nucleotides, the CDR3 is TGTGCTTGTGGTTTACCGGGGCCCCCCGGGACTCCGCACTCCTACACAGATACGCAGTATTTT. The full variable domain, with the rest looked up from reference TRBV12-5 and TRBJ2-3, is DARVTQTPRHKVTEMGQEVTMRCQPILGHNTVFWYRQTMMQGLELLAYFRNRAPLDDSGMPKDRFSAEMPDATLATLKIQPSEPRDSAVYFCACGLPGPPGTPHSYTDTQYFGPGTRLTVL.

This chain links TRBV11-2 with TRBJ2-7; unclear D gene. The CDR3 runs to 13 residues. V shed 5 bases and J shed 7 bases, with 15 bases lying between them. Germline lookup yields CDR1 SGHAT and CDR2 FQNNGV. CDR3 sequence (DNA): TGTGCCAGCAGCCCACAATACAGTTGGGAGCAGTACTTC. Amino acid sequence: CASSPQYSWEQYF.

This clone is a singleton in its sample. The rearrangement joins TRBV28 to TRBJ1-2; D may be TRBD1 (5 bases). The germline V gene has CDR1 MDHEN and CDR2 SYDVKM. The CDR3 covers 13 residues. V lost 10 bases and J 4 bases, leaving 16 bases between the germline ends. This CDR3 is CATRLGTLYGYTF. The CDR3 DNA is TGTGCCACCCGGCTGGGGACTCTCTATGGCTACACCTTC.

This clone was found once. The gene calls are TRBV30 and TRBJ1-2; D is uncertain. Per the germline V gene, CDR1 is GTSNPN and CDR2 is SVGIG (reference sequence). CDR3 length: 14 amino acids. V lost 0 bases, J lost 2 bases, and 10 bases lay in between. The CDR3 spells CAWSVRGVNYGYTF. The DNA for the CDR3 is TGTGCCTGGAGTGTCCGGGGAGTGAACTATGGCTACACCTTC.

This clone was seen repeatedly, ten times or more. The chain has TRBV4-2 and TRBJ2-5; 8 nucleotides align to TRBD2. The CDR3 is 16 amino acids. J lost 0 bases, V lost 4 bases, and 7 bases had no gene match. The germline gives CDR1 LGHNA, CDR2 YNFKEQ. The CDR3 sequence: CASSRTIAGNQETQYF. The CDR3 DNA follows: TGTGCCAGCAGCCGGACCATAGCGGGAAACCAAGAGACCCAGTACTTC.

This sequence joins TRBV28 and TRBJ1-4; D unresolved. This CDR3 region has 14 residues. The germline V gene encodes CDR1 MDHEN and CDR2 SYDVKM. The ends were cut back, 6 bases at V and 6 bases at J, with 14 bases in the middle. The CDR3 protein is CASSRPGKHEKLFF. CDR3 nucleotides: TGTGCCAGCAGCCGCCCGGGGAAACATGAAAAACTGTTTTTT.

The chain uses TRBV4-1 and TRBJ2-2; D is ambiguous. V lost 1 base and J 5 bases, leaving 11 bases between the germline ends. Germline-derived CDR1 and CDR2 are MGHRA and YSYEKL. The CDR3 is 15 amino acids. This CDR3 is CASSQAMYKTGELFF. CDR3 DNA sequence: TGCGCCAGCAGCCAAGCAATGTACAAGACCGGGGAGCTGTTTTTT.

The J gene is TRBJ1-2, the V gene TRBV27, with D perhaps TRBD1 (6 bases). The V gene lost 4 bases and the J gene lost 2 bases, with 20 bases spanning the gap. CDR1 MNHEY and CDR2 SMNVEV come from the germline V gene (reference sequence). This CDR3 is 17 amino acids long. CDR3 residues: CASSSAPVGANNYGYTF. The DNA of the CDR3 is TGTGCCAGCAGTTCCGCACCAGTGGGGGCGAACAACTATGGCTACACCTTC.

V is TRBV27 and J is TRBJ2-1, with D tentatively TRBD1 (6 bases). The V end was cut by 2 bases, the J end by 7 bases, with 15 bases between. Germline CDR1 MNHEY, CDR2 SMNVEV (reference sequence). This CDR3 spans 15 amino acids. CDR3 sequence reads: CASSLGSYRANEQFF. As DNA, the CDR3 is TGTGCCAGCAGTTTAGGGTCGTACAGGGCGAATGAGCAGTTCTTC.

The chain links TRBV27 to TRBJ1-1; maybe TRBD1 (5 bases). Germline CDR1 is MNHEY and CDR2 is SMNVEV (reference sequence). Trimming took 4 bases from V and 4 from J, leaving 10 bases between them. The CDR3 length is 13 residues. Here the CDR3 reads CASSYGDFTEAFF. The CDR3 region has the DNA TGTGCCAGCAGTTATGGGGACTTCACTGAAGCTTTCTTT.

The chain combines TRBV21-1 with TRBJ2-6; the table names TRBD2, a call not compared with the DNA. TRBV21-1 is assigned pseudogene status. The CDR3 consists of 18 residues. CDR3 sequence reads: CASSKDSGRASGANVLTF. The CDR3 region has the DNA TGTGCCAGCAGCAAAGATAGCGGGAGGGCGTCAGGGGCCAACGTCCTGACTTTC.

The chain joins TRBV5-1 to TRBJ2-5, with 14 bases aligning to TRBD2. V lost 0 bases, J lost 5 bases, and 9 bases stayed unmatched. This CDR3 spans 18 amino acids. Germline V CDR1 and CDR2: SGHRS, YFSETQ. CDR3 protein: CASSLGGTSGRSSETQYF. The CDR3 region has the DNA TGCGCCAGCAGCTTGGGAGGGACTAGCGGGAGAAGTAGTGAGACCCAGTACTTC. The full variable domain, completed using reference TRBV5-1 and TRBJ2-5, is KAGVTQTPRYLIKTRGQQVTLSCSPISGHRSVSWYQQTPGQGLQFLFEYFSETQRNKGNFPGRFSGRQFSNSRSEMNVSTLELGDSALYLCASSLGGTSGRSSETQYFGPGTRLLVL.

The CDR3 nucleotides are TGCAGCGTTGAATGGCGGGAGTTTGATGAGCAGTTCTTC. Its protein product is CSVEWREFDEQFF. V and J are TRBV29-1 and TRBJ2-1, with 7 bases that match TRBD2. V dropped 2 bases and J dropped 8; count of bases not matched to a gene: 6. The CDR3 consists of 13 residues. The germline CDR1 and CDR2 sequences are SQVTM and ANQGSEA.